The clone carrying this T cell receptor beta chain occurred a few times. This sample is part of a study of T cells after yellow fever vaccination. The germline V gene encodes CDR1 MGHRA and CDR2 YSYEKL. V lost 2 bases to trimming and J lost 6 bases; unmatched junction nucleotides: 4. The CDR3 totals 14 residues. The TCR cDNA carried a universal primer site and UMIs from 5'RACE template switching. TCRdb processed the 5' RACE reads anew with MiXCR; each CDR3 protein has one entry. The sample contains about 96,000 distinct CDR3 sequences, approximately 9% of which appear only once. The V call is TRBV4-1, the J call TRBJ2-1, with TRBD1 matching 7 bases. The sample in question was CD8+ T cells not binding an NS4B(214-222) dextramer, sorted from PBMCs, obtained less than 16 days after the first yellow fever vaccination. The source of this sequence is a man younger than 30 who received the YFV17D yellow fever vaccine. The CDR3 DNA reads TGCGCCAGCAGCCAAAGGGGGCTGGTCAATGAGCAGTTCTTC. This codes for CASSQRGLVNEQFF.